This T cell receptor (beta chain) was identified during a study of T cells in Graves' hyperthyroidism and ophthalmopathy. RNA transcripts served as the template for amplifying TCR beta CDR3 regions. A set of HTBI primers served as the primers for a first-round RT-PCR of the TCR CDR3. TCRdb reprocessed the multiplex PCR reads via MiXCR and lists one record per CDR3 protein. The table lists 300,000 to 450,000 distinct CDR3 sequences, just under 25% of them singletons, with more than 60% in the top ten. Germline trimming cut 3 bases from V and 5 bases from J; bases unmatched to any gene: 4. This CDR3 comprises 14 residues. Germline values: CDR1 LNHDA, CDR2 SQIVND (reference sequence).

What was sequenced was blood. The TCR comes from a man aged 50-59 years with Graves' hyperthyroidism. J is TRBJ1-5 and V is TRBV19; 7 nucleotides line up with TRBD1. The CDR3 is CASSIRRGDQPQHF. In nucleotides, the CDR3 is TGTGCCAGTAGTATCCGCAGGGGGGATCAGCCCCAGCATTTT.